Detailed here is one T cell receptor beta chain. The observed sequence ends 3 residues before the CDR3 terminus, with the missing tail filled in from the germline J gene. Genomic DNA, averaging roughly 1,200 ng per sample, yielded TCR beta CDR3 via immunoSEQ. TCRdb keeps only in-frame clones here, not all; method: immunoSEQ multiplex PCR. The listing records about 27,000 clones. The data stem from a study of T cells in women clearing cervical HPV infection. Overall study context: Control women cleared a single incident HPV16 infection within 12 months.

The CDR3 has 17 amino acids. V lost 4 bases to trimming and J lost 3 bases, with 21 bases between them. Germline V gene data show CDR1 as LNHDA and CDR2 as SQIVND (reference sequence). This clonotype was obtained from a woman between 18 and 75 years old with a cervical HPV16 infection that either progressed to CIN3+ or cleared (not recorded which). The V and J genes are TRBV19 and TRBJ1-1; D might be TRBD1 (6 bases). Sequenced input: blood buffy coat. CDR3 in amino acids: CASSKGQQETLDTEAFF. The sequenced CDR3 bases are TGTGCCAGTAGTAAAGGACAGCAGGAAACACTGGACACTGAA.